This T cell receptor beta chain is from a study of beta chain features in type 1 diabetes. General observations from the study: Among type 1 diabetes patients, VDJ junctions had fewer insertions and more deletions. Any HLA-type effect on TCRB rearrangement remained unresolved here.

J lost 6 bases, V lost 5 bases, and 7 bases had no gene match. This CDR3 contains 13 residues. CDR1 is MNHEY and CDR2 is SVGAGI in the germline V gene. This clone has a handful of counts. No antigen is known for it. The authors reverse transcribed all of the isolated RNA, so sequencing captured expressed TCRB transcripts. The table came from immunoSEQ multiplex PCR; TCRdb's copy has only in-frame clones and leaves some out. The sample includes more than 150,000 clones, more than 9.5% seen only once; the top ten take around 2.1%. The J gene is TRBJ2-7, the V gene TRBV6-5, with 7 bases fitting TRBD1. What was sequenced was central memory CD4+ T cells from blood. The source is a man younger than 35 in good health. CDR3: CASSRTGPGEQYF. The CDR3 coding sequence is TGTGCCAGCAGTCGGACAGGTCCCGGCGAGCAGTACTTC.